This T cell receptor beta chain originates from a study of T cells after yellow fever vaccination. This clonotype was seen ten or more times. As yet, its antigen is unknown. Study-wide points: Overall, a small share of clonotypes was seen in both CD4 and CD8 compartments. Abundant bulk-population clonotypes could contaminate the FACS-sorted repertoires. At around 95% for CD4 and about 91% for CD8, most primary-vaccination clones showed up again after the booster.

The length of the CDR3 is 14 residues. With 4 bases removed from V and 3 bases from J, the gap between germline ends came to 10 bases. TCRdb re-called the 5' RACE reads with MiXCR, one entry per CDR3 protein. The data hold about 220,000 distinct CDR3 sequences, with 3.2% observed a single time. The TCR was taken from a man aged 18 to 29 who received the YFV17D yellow fever vaccine. This specimen consisted of CD4+ T cells sorted from PBMCs, obtained 10 days after the yellow fever booster vaccination. V is TRBV12-3 or TRBV12-4 and J is TRBJ2-1; D is unresolved. CDR3 nucleotides: TGTGCCAGCAGTTCCACCGTTCACTACAATGAGCAGTTCTTC. It translates to CASSSTVHYNEQFF.